This is a list of T cell receptor beta chains from one sample in a study of beta chain features in type 1 diabetes. The method was immunoSEQ multiplex PCR; TCRdb's version includes in-frame clones alone and lacks a portion of them. The table lists around 330,000 clones, around 10% of them singletons. Sequencing used naive CD4+ T cells from blood. These TCRs come from a woman between 25 and 40 years old in good health. Both conserved end residues are part of each CDR3. A D gene is named only where the DNA matches it firmly. The listing skips clone size in some rows; elsewhere it reads once, few, many or a size class.

V gene	J gene	D gene	clone size	CDR3 length	CDR3 protein	CDR3 DNA
TRBV6-5	TRBJ2-1	TRBD2	-	15	CASSSGRGFHNEQFF	TGTGCCAGCAGCTCCGGGAGGGGGTTTCACAATGAGCAGTTCTTC
TRBV27	TRBJ2-1	-	-	15	CASSFVMSLSNEQFF	TGTGCCAGCAGTTTCGTGATGAGTCTTAGCAATGAGCAGTTCTTC
TRBV23-1	TRBJ1-2	TRBD1	many	13	CASSQGQGGGYTF	TGCGCCAGCAGTCAAGGACAGGGAGGCGGCTACACCTTC
TRBV7-2	TRBJ2-6	-	few	15	CASSLEGRWANVLTF	TGTGCCAGCAGCTTAGAGGGGCGCTGGGCCAACGTCCTGACTTTC
TRBV15	TRBJ2-1	-	few	13	CATRGAVYNEQFF	TGTGCCACCCGCGGGGCCGTCTACAATGAGCAGTTCTTC
TRBV2	TRBJ1-5	TRBD1	once	14	CASSEGTGGQPQHF	TGTGCCAGCAGTGAGGGGACAGGGGGTCAGCCCCAGCATTTT
TRBV27	TRBJ2-1	TRBD2	few	14	CASSLYGRGNEQFF	TGTGCCAGCAGTTTATACGGGAGGGGGAATGAGCAGTTCTTC
TRBV5-1	TRBJ2-1	TRBD2	-	18	CASSLELAGGREYNEQFF	TGCGCCAGCAGCTTGGAACTAGCGGGAGGGAGGGAGTACAATGAGCAGTTCTTC
TRBV9	TRBJ2-5	TRBD1	few	15	CASSAYPGQQETQYF	TGTGCCAGCAGCGCTTACCCGGGACAGCAAGAGACCCAGTACTTC
TRBV18	TRBJ1-2	-	few	14	CASSPPDSSSGYTF	TGTGCCAGCTCACCACCCGACAGCTCCTCTGGCTACACCTTC
TRBV30	TRBJ2-7	TRBD1	-	15	CAWETGTASSYEQYF	TGTGCCTGGGAGACCGGGACAGCGAGCTCCTACGAGCAGTACTTC
TRBV7-3	TRBJ2-7	-	-	14	CASSLGGASYEQYF	TGTGCCAGCAGCTTAGGGGGGGCCTCCTACGAGCAGTACTTC
TRBV11-2	TRBJ2-3	-	-	13	CASSYSSTDTQYF	TGTGCCAGCAGCTATTCGAGCACAGATACGCAGTATTTT
TRBV4-2	TRBJ2-4	-	-	17	CASSQDWRVGAKNIQYF	TGTGCCAGCAGCCAAGATTGGAGGGTAGGAGCCAAAAACATTCAGTACTTC
TRBV18	TRBJ1-5	TRBD1	few	16	CASSPWTGGVNQPQHF	TGTGCCAGCTCACCTTGGACAGGGGGGGTCAATCAGCCCCAGCATTTT
TRBV10-3	TRBJ2-6	TRBD2	few	15	CAIRDTGRGANVLTF	TGTGCCATCAGGGATACCGGGAGGGGGGCCAACGTCCTGACTTTC
TRBV18	TRBJ1-2	-	few	13	CASSPGSNYGYTF	TGTGCCAGCTCACCGGGGAGTAACTATGGCTACACCTTC
TRBV19	TRBJ2-1	TRBD2	-	16	CASSSGLAGGGDEQFF	TGTGCCAGTAGTTCGGGTCTAGCGGGAGGGGGGGATGAGCAGTTCTTC
TRBV5-1	TRBJ1-1	-	-	13	CASSLGWGWGAFF	TGCGCCAGCAGCCTGGGGTGGGGCTGGGGAGCTTTCTTT
TRBV19	TRBJ2-1	TRBD2	-	17	CASSIGSSGRAVNEQFF	TGTGCCAGTAGTATAGGTTCCAGCGGGAGGGCCGTCAATGAGCAGTTCTTC
TRBV28	TRBJ2-7	TRBD2	few	18	CASLGITGLAGGSYEQYF	TGTGCCAGCTTGGGGATTACAGGACTAGCGGGAGGGTCCTACGAGCAGTACTTC
TRBV28	TRBJ2-5	TRBD2	-	16	CASSGGGRAGMETQYF	TGTGCCAGCAGCGGGGGCGGGAGGGCCGGAATGGAGACCCAGTACTTC
TRBV7-3	TRBJ2-5	-	few	13	CASSYTSKETQYF	TGTGCCAGCAGTTACACTAGCAAGGAGACCCAGTACTTC
TRBV19	TRBJ2-7	-	few	12	CASSTRGGEQYF	TGTGCCAGTAGTACCCGAGGCGGCGAGCAGTACTTC
TRBV7-2	TRBJ2-1	TRBD2	-	17	CASSLAAGTSGSEGGFF	TGTGCCAGCAGCTTAGCCGCCGGGACTAGCGGGAGTGAGGGGGGGTTCTTC
TRBV13	TRBJ2-7	TRBD2	-	14	CASSVGLPSYEQYF	TGTGCCAGCAGCGTGGGACTACCCTCCTACGAGCAGTACTTC
TRBV7-6	TRBJ2-3	TRBD2	-	14	CASSVSGITDTQYF	TGTGCCAGCAGCGTTAGCGGGATCACAGATACGCAGTATTTT
TRBV9	TRBJ2-3	TRBD2	-	15	CASSFRTSETDTQYF	TGTGCCAGCAGCTTCCGGACTAGCGAAACAGATACGCAGTATTTT
TRBV4-1	TRBJ2-6	-	few	16	CASSQDEGAGANVLTF	TGCGCCAGCAGCCAAGACGAGGGAGCAGGGGCCAACGTCCTGACTTTC
TRBV7-9	TRBJ2-1	-	-	16	CASSSPRGTLKNEQFF	TGTGCCAGCAGCTCCCCTCGGGGGACCCTCAAGAATGAGCAGTTCTTC
TRBV5-1	TRBJ2-7	-	-	15	CASSLSPTEGYEQYF	TGCGCCAGCAGCTTGAGTCCCACGGAGGGCTACGAGCAGTACTTC
TRBV5-1	TRBJ2-7	TRBD2	few	15	CASSSSGSGSYEQYF	TGCGCCAGCAGTTCTAGCGGGAGCGGTTCCTACGAGCAGTACTTC
TRBV4-3	TRBJ1-2	-	-	14	CASSQDPEEYGYTF	TGCGCCAGCAGCCAAGATCCGGAGGAGTATGGCTACACCTTC
TRBV2	TRBJ2-7	-	few	14	CASSEGSSVGEQYF	TGTGCCAGCAGTGAAGGTAGCTCGGTCGGCGAGCAGTACTTC
TRBV18	TRBJ2-3	-	-	15	CASSVRADSTDTQYF	TGTGCCAGCTCAGTCCGAGCGGATAGCACAGATACGCAGTATTTT
TRBV9	TRBJ2-3	-	few	16	CASSVEPFPSTDTQYF	TGTGCCAGCAGCGTAGAGCCGTTTCCAAGCACAGATACGCAGTATTTT
TRBV6-5	TRBJ2-2	TRBD1	few	15	CASSSDRGPTGELFF	TGTGCCAGCAGTTCGGACAGGGGGCCCACCGGGGAGCTGTTTTTT
TRBV14	TRBJ2-7	-	few	11	CASSHTYEQYF	TGTGCCAGCAGCCACACCTACGAGCAGTACTTC
TRBV15	TRBJ2-7	-	-	15	CATSIDTVRAYEQYF	TGTGCCACCAGCATCGACACAGTTCGCGCCTACGAGCAGTACTTC
TRBV5-4	TRBJ2-4	TRBD2	-	19	CASSLVRLAGVAAKNIQYF	TGTGCCAGCAGCTTGGTGCGACTAGCGGGAGTGGCGGCCAAAAACATTCAGTACTTC
TRBV7-2	TRBJ2-5	-	-	17	CASSVPPYRALKETQYF	TGTGCCAGCAGCGTTCCGCCGTACAGGGCCCTCAAAGAGACCCAGTACTTC
TRBV30	TRBJ2-7	TRBD1	-	12	CAWSTSGTGYYF	TGTGCCTGGAGTACCTCCGGGACAGGTTACTACTTC
TRBV19	TRBJ2-1	TRBD2	-	17	CASTLTGLASAYNEQFF	TGTGCCAGTACCCTCACGGGACTAGCGAGTGCCTACAATGAGCAGTTCTTC
TRBV2	TRBJ2-5	TRBD1	-	14	CASSDRGGEETQYF	TGTGCCAGCAGTGATCGAGGGGGCGAAGAGACCCAGTACTTC
TRBV15	TRBJ2-5	TRBD2	-	16	CATSRDRLAGVETQYF	TGTGCCACCAGCAGAGATCGACTAGCGGGAGTAGAGACCCAGTACTTC
TRBV7-9	TRBJ2-3	-	few	15	CASSLAEFETDTQYF	TGTGCCAGCAGCTTAGCGGAGTTCGAGACAGATACGCAGTATTTT
TRBV6-1	TRBJ2-5	TRBD2	few	15	CASSDGGGPQETQYF	TGTGCCAGCAGTGATGGGGGAGGGCCTCAAGAGACCCAGTACTTC
TRBV5-6	TRBJ1-5	-	-	17	CASSSGREFFPNQPQHF	TGTGCCAGCAGCTCGGGAAGGGAGTTCTTCCCCAATCAGCCCCAGCATTTT
TRBV28	TRBJ2-7	TRBD2	-	13	CANSRGGEYEQYF	TGTGCCAACTCCCGGGGGGGGGAGTACGAGCAGTACTTC
TRBV15	TRBJ2-7	-	-	16	CATSRDHTSALYEQYF	TGTGCCACCAGCAGAGATCACACCTCCGCTCTCTACGAGCAGTACTTC
TRBV15	TRBJ2-5	-	-	16	CATSRDLGGGRWTQYF	TGTGCCACCAGCAGAGATTTGGGAGGGGGAAGATGGACCCAGTACTTC
TRBV2	TRBJ1-4	-	-	12	CASTRQERILFF	TGTGCCAGCACTCGACAGGAACGCATTCTGTTTTTT
TRBV5-1	TRBJ2-7	-	-	13	CASSLQRGNEQYF	TGCGCCAGCAGCCTCCAGAGGGGGAACGAGCAGTACTTC
TRBV9	TRBJ2-3	-	few	15	CASSVGTTSTDTQYF	TGTGCCAGCAGCGTAGGAACTACAAGCACAGATACGCAGTATTTT